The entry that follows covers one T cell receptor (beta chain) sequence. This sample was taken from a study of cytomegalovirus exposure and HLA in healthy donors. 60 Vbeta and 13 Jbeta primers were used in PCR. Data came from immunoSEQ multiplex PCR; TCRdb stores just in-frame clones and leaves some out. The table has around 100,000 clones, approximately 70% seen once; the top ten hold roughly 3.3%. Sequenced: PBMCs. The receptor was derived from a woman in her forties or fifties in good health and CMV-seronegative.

CDR3 in DNA: TGTGCCAGTAGCCCGCGTTCAGTGGGGCTAGCCAAAAACATTCAGTACTTC. Amino acids: CASSPRSVGLAKNIQYF. The chain is built from TRBV19 and TRBJ2-4; D possibly corresponds to TRBD1 (5 bases). There are 17 residues in the CDR3. Trimming left V 6 bases short and J 0 bases short, with 18 bases between. CDR1 is LNHDA, CDR2 SQIVND, per germline (reference sequence).